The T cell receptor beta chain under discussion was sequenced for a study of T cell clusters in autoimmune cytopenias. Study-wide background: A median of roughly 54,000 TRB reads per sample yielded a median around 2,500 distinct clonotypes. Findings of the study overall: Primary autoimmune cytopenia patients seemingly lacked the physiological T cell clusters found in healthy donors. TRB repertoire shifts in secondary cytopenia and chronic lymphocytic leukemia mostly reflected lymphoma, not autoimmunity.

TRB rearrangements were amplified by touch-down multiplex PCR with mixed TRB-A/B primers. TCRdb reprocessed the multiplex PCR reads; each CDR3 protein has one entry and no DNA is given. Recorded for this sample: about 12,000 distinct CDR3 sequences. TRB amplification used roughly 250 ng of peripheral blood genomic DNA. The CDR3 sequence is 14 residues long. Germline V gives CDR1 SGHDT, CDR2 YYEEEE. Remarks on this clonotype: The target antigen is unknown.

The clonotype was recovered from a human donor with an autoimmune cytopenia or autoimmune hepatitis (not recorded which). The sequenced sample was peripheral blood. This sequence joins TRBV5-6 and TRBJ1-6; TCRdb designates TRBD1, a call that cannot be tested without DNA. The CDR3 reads CASSRRGHNSPLHF.